A selection of T cell receptor beta chains follows, all from one sample in a study of radiotherapy plus CTLA-4 blockade in lung cancer. The method was immunoSEQ multiplex PCR; TCRdb's version includes in-frame clones alone and lacks a portion of them. The profile shows 90,000 to 100,000 clones, approximately 72% of them singletons. The material was peripheral blood, obtained from a patient treated with radiotherapy plus ipilimumab. These receptors originate from a human donor with non-small cell lung cancer who had a partial response to radiotherapy plus ipilimumab. Some clones in this sample may be carry-over from other donors' samples. CDR3s include the opening cysteine and the closing phenylalanine or tryptophan. Each record gives: CDR3 protein, CDR3 DNA, clone size, V gene, J gene, D gene. The D gene is left open where the match is weak. Clone size is not always given. Where it is, it says once, few, many or a class for expanded clones.

CASSGLRTGRGNTEAFF,TGTGCCAGCAGTGGCCTCCGGACAGGGCGGGGGAACACTGAAGCTTTCTTT,-,TRBV6-1,TRBJ1-1,TRBD1
CASRPDGAVTYGYTF,TGTGCCAGCAGACCCGACGGAGCCGTCACTTATGGCTACACCTTC,-,TRBV6-6,TRBJ1-2,-
CASSPQPFSSYNEQFF,TGTGCCAGCAGCCCCCAACCCTTTAGCTCCTACAATGAGCAGTTCTTC,-,TRBV9,TRBJ2-1,-
CASSLPWRGLYGYTF,TGTGCCAGCAGTTTGCCCTGGAGGGGTCTCTATGGCTACACCTTC,many,TRBV28,TRBJ1-2,-
CASSRTGPSYEQYF,TGCGCCAGCAGCAGGACTGGACCCTCCTACGAGCAGTACTTC,once,TRBV5-1,TRBJ2-7,-
CAAGRGADSNQPQHF,TGTGCCGCAGGCAGGGGGGCGGATAGCAATCAGCCCCAGCATTTT,-,TRBV2,TRBJ1-5,TRBD1
CASSPPLGGGPLDEQFF,TGTGCCAGCTCACCCCCTTTAGGGGGAGGGCCATTAGATGAGCAGTTCTTC,-,TRBV18,TRBJ2-1,-
CASSPGVTETQYF,TGCGCCAGCAGCCCGGGAGTGACAGAGACCCAGTACTTC,-,TRBV5-1,TRBJ2-5,-
CASSPPGYETQYF,TGTGCCAGCAGTCCTCCGGGTTATGAGACCCAGTACTTC,few,TRBV28,TRBJ2-5,-
CASGIADSYEQYF,TGTGCCAGCGGCATAGCGGACTCCTACGAGCAGTACTTC,-,TRBV25-1,TRBJ2-7,-
CASSFWTSLSSYNEQFF,TGTGCCAGTAGTTTTTGGACTAGCCTGAGCTCCTACAATGAGCAGTTCTTC,-,TRBV19,TRBJ2-1,TRBD2
CAIRPDRGPLNTEAFF,TGTGCCATCAGGCCTGACAGGGGGCCTTTAAACACTGAAGCTTTCTTT,-,TRBV10-3,TRBJ1-1,TRBD1
CASSSGQGAVSPLHF,TGTGCCAGCAGCTCGGGACAGGGGGCAGTGTCACCCCTCCACTTT,-,TRBV7-6,TRBJ1-6,TRBD1
CASSQAISTGRGSVQYF,TGTGCCAGCAGCCAAGCAATTTCGACCGGGCGGGGGTCGGTGCAGTACTTC,few,TRBV14,TRBJ2-7,TRBD2
CASSMQDRGYTEAFF,TGTGCCAGTAGTATGCAGGACAGGGGTTACACTGAAGCTTTCTTT,medium-sized,TRBV19,TRBJ1-1,TRBD1
CASSPRDSQIGEQFF,TGTGCCAGCAGCCCGCGGGACAGTCAGATAGGTGAGCAGTTCTTC,few,TRBV7-9,TRBJ2-1,-
CASALGGSYNEQFF,TGTGCCAGCGCTTTGGGGGGGTCCTACAATGAGCAGTTCTTC,few,TRBV6-5,TRBJ2-1,TRBD2
CASSPTSVGRYSNQPQHF,TGTGCCAGCAGTCCCACCTCCGTGGGGAGATATAGCAATCAGCCCCAGCATTTT,-,TRBV27,TRBJ1-5,-
CASKVWRGSSYNEQFF,TGTGCCAGCAAAGTATGGAGGGGCAGCTCCTACAATGAGCAGTTCTTC,-,TRBV19,TRBJ2-1,-
CASSQAVQRGTEFF,TGTGCCAGCAGCCAGGCTGTTCAGAGAGGAACCGAGTTCTTC,once,TRBV14,TRBJ2-1,-
CASSQDQGRVGGYTF,TGTGCCAGCAGCCAAGATCAGGGGCGCGTCGGCGGCTACACCTTC,-,TRBV14,TRBJ1-2,-
CASSRLAGAYEQYF,TGTGCCAGCAGTCGACTAGCGGGAGCCTACGAGCAGTACTTC,many,TRBV2,TRBJ2-7,TRBD2
CASSLVAGGPSTDTQYF,TGTGCCAGCAGCTTAGTAGCGGGGGGGCCCAGCACAGATACGCAGTATTTT,-,TRBV11-3,TRBJ2-3,TRBD2
CASSPNLGPSETQYF,TGTGCCAGCTCACCGAATCTGGGCCCTTCAGAGACCCAGTACTTC,-,TRBV18,TRBJ2-5,-
CSAQGADGDTQYF,TGCAGCGCACAGGGGGCTGATGGAGATACGCAGTATTTT,-,TRBV29-1,TRBJ2-3,TRBD1
CASSLLQGTLNTEAFF,TGTGCCAGCAGCTTGTTGCAGGGGACACTGAACACTGAAGCTTTCTTT,-,TRBV5-6,TRBJ1-1,-
CASSRDRGSEGYTF,TGTGCCAGCTCGCGGGACAGGGGTTCGGAGGGCTACACCTTC,-,TRBV18,TRBJ1-2,TRBD1
CASSGNRVGYTF,TGTGCCAGCAGTGGAAACAGGGTTGGCTACACCTTC,-,TRBV6-1,TRBJ1-2,-
CASSSDRGNGKLFF,TGTGCCAGCAGCTCAGACAGGGGGAACGGAAAACTGTTTTTT,once,TRBV7-2,TRBJ1-4,TRBD1
CATGSNEQFF,TGTGCCACAGGCTCCAATGAGCAGTTCTTC,few,TRBV11-3,TRBJ2-1,-
CASSWTGQANYGYTF,TGCGCCAGCAGCTGGACGGGACAGGCCAACTATGGCTACACCTTC,-,TRBV5-1,TRBJ1-2,TRBD1
CASSLFSSTDTQYF,TGCGCCAGCAGTCTATTTAGTAGCACAGATACGCAGTATTTT,-,TRBV5-1,TRBJ2-3,-
CASSLSPTGTDTQYF,TGCGCCAGCAGCTTGAGTCCGACCGGGACAGATACGCAGTATTTT,-,TRBV5-1,TRBJ2-3,-
CASSLTGGFGTDTQYF,TGTGCCAGCTCGCTTACAGGGGGCTTTGGCACAGATACGCAGTATTTT,-,TRBV18,TRBJ2-3,TRBD1
CASSPKGARSYEQYF,TGTGCCAGCAGCCCAAAGGGGGCGCGCTCCTACGAGCAGTACTTC,once,TRBV9,TRBJ2-7,TRBD1
CASSQGQGSYGYTF,TGTGCCAGTAGTCAAGGACAGGGTAGCTATGGCTACACCTTC,-,TRBV19,TRBJ1-2,TRBD1
CASSPMRGAGSGYTF,TGTGCCAGCAGCCCCATGCGGGGGGCAGGGTCCGGCTACACCTTC,once,TRBV11-2,TRBJ1-2,-
CSVRTRGMTSTDTQYF,TGCAGCGTCCGAACTCGGGGGATGACTAGCACAGATACGCAGTATTTT,-,TRBV29-1,TRBJ2-3,-
CASSETPGLGGNEQFF,TGTGCCAGTAGTGAAACCCCGGGACTAGGCGGGAATGAGCAGTTCTTC,-,TRBV19,TRBJ2-1,TRBD2
CASSRLNSPLHF,TGTGCCAGCAGCCGGTTAAATTCACCCCTCCACTTT,few,TRBV27,TRBJ1-6,-
CASSLLGQGAYEQFF,TGTGCCAGCAGCTTGTTGGGACAGGGGGCCTATGAGCAGTTCTTC,-,TRBV5-6,TRBJ2-1,TRBD1
CSVEGSQGQGQYF,TGCAGCGTTGAAGGTTCACAGGGGCAGGGCCAGTACTTC,-,TRBV29-1,TRBJ2-5,TRBD1